Shown below are 19 T cell receptor beta chains from a single sample sequenced in a study of shared clonotypes between healthy human individuals. Profiling relied on immunoSEQ multiplex PCR, and the TCRdb table lists in-frame clones only, not all of them. The sample carries over 2 million clones, about 95% recorded once. The sequenced material came from naive CD4+ T cells sorted from blood. Subset noted: CD45RA+ positively selected. The receptors stem from a man in his late teens or twenties in good health.

In this sample, this clone turned up once. The chain is built from TRBV4-1 and TRBJ2-7, with 7 positions matching TRBD2. The CDR3 consists of 16 residues. Germline V gives CDR1 MGHRA, CDR2 YSYEKL. The J segment lost 0 bases and the V segment lost 0 bases, leaving 5 bases of the junction unmatched. CDR3: CASSQEGGPRSYEQYF. The CDR3 coding sequence is TGCGCCAGCAGCCAAGAGGGAGGGCCCCGCTCCTACGAGCAGTACTTC.

Concerning this clone: Other DNA sequences from this sample encode an identical CDR3 as well. The V gene is TRBV27, the J gene TRBJ2-7, with D possibly TRBD1 on 6 matching bases. Deletions cut 0 bases from V and 2 bases from J, with 8 bases between. CDR1 MNHEY and CDR2 SMNVEV come from the germline V gene (reference sequence). The CDR3 is made up of 14 amino acids. The CDR3 reads CASSLSSGAYEQYF. DNA of the CDR3: TGTGCCAGCAGTTTATCCTCAGGGGCCTACGAGCAGTACTTC.

The gene calls are TRBV4-3 and TRBJ1-5; D is unclear. CDR3 size: 16 residues. The ends were cut back, 4 bases at V and 5 bases at J, with 18 bases in the middle. In germline, CDR1 is LGHNA, CDR2 YSLEER. The CDR3, as DNA: TGCGCCAGCAGCCCGTCTCTAGGGCAACCGGATCAGCCCCAGCATTTT. Amino acid sequence: CASSPSLGQPDQPQHF.

V and J are TRBV9 and TRBJ2-3; D may be TRBD2 (6 bases). From germline, CDR1 is SGDLS and CDR2 YYNGEE. CDR3 size: 12 residues. The V and J ends lost 2 bases and 5 bases respectively, with 6 bases between them. The CDR3 nucleotides read TGTGCCAGCAGCGTGGAGGGAGATACGCAGTATTTT. Its protein product is CASSVEGDTQYF.

J is TRBJ2-7 and V is TRBV19; perhaps TRBD1 as D (5 bases). Germline values: CDR1 LNHDA, CDR2 SQIVND (reference sequence). CDR3 size: 16 residues. Trimming cost V 3 bases and J 3 bases, with 18 bases left between them. CDR3 coding DNA: TGTGCCAGTAGTATTACCGTAGGGGCCGGTAGCTACGAGCAGTACTTC. Translated, it gives CASSITVGAGSYEQYF.

A remark on this clone: Other nucleotide sequences in the sample specify the same CDR3. The chain is built from TRBV6-5 and TRBJ1-1; D is possibly TRBD1 (6 bases). Germline CDR1 is MNHEY and CDR2 is SVGAGI. The length of the CDR3 is 13 residues. V gave up 2 bases and J gave up 5 bases, with 9 bases separating them. In nucleotides, the CDR3 is TGTGCCAGCAGTTACCGCAGGGGAACTGAAGCTTTCTTT. This sequence encodes CASSYRRGTEAFF.

The V gene is TRBV5-1, the J gene TRBJ2-2; D gene uncertain. Between the trimmed V and J ends, which lost 4 bases and 5 bases, there was a span of 12 bases. The CDR3 spans 14 residues. Germline V gene sequence: CDR1 SGHRS, CDR2 YFSETQ. CDR3 protein: CASSQEESTGELFF. As DNA, the CDR3 is TGCGCCAGCAGCCAGGAAGAGAGTACCGGGGAGCTGTTTTTT. Complete variable domain (other parts from reference TRBV5-1 and TRBJ2-2): KAGVTQTPRYLIKTRGQQVTLSCSPISGHRSVSWYQQTPGQGLQFLFEYFSETQRNKGNFPGRFSGRQFSNSRSEMNVSTLELGDSALYLCASSQEESTGELFFGEGSRLTVL.

V gene TRBV7-2 combines with J gene TRBJ2-7; D is possibly TRBD2 (5 bases). V lost 2 bases to trimming and J lost 0 bases, with 11 bases between them. The germline gives CDR1 SGHTA, CDR2 FQGNSA. This CDR3 has 15 residues. This CDR3 is CASSLNGVSSYEQYF. As DNA, the CDR3 is TGTGCCAGCAGCTTAAACGGGGTGAGCTCCTACGAGCAGTACTTC.

This clone has just one count. The genes are TRBV5-4 and TRBJ1-1; tentative D call: TRBD1 (6 bases). V lost 5 bases and J 0 bases, leaving 14 bases between the germline ends. Germline lookup yields CDR1 SGHNT and CDR2 YYREEE (reference sequence). The CDR3 runs to 15 residues. CDR3 protein: CASRPPRGMNTEAFF. As DNA, the CDR3 is TGTGCCAGCAGGCCTCCCAGGGGTATGAACACTGAAGCTTTCTTT. The variable domain in full, with the rest retrieved from reference TRBV5-4 and TRBJ1-1, is ETGVTQSPTHLIKTRGQQVTLRCSSQSGHNTVSWYQQALGQGPQFIFQYYREEENGRGNFPPRFSGLQFPNYSSELNVNALELDDSALYLCASRPPRGMNTEAFFGQGTRLTVV.

J is TRBJ2-7 and V is TRBV6-5; unclear D gene. The V gene's germline CDR1 is MNHEY and CDR2 SVGAGI. This CDR3 contains 12 residues. With 0 bases removed from V and 9 bases from J, the gap between germline ends came to 9 bases. CDR3 sequence (DNA): TGTGCCAGCAGTTACTCCCTTATCGGGCAGTACTTC. Translated: CASSYSLIGQYF.

The gene calls are TRBV19 and TRBJ1-1, with TRBD1 as a possible D gene (6 bases). This CDR3 contains 15 residues. Germline loops: CDR1 LNHDA, CDR2 SQIVND (reference sequence). Between the trimmed V and J ends, which lost 0 bases and 4 bases, there was a span of 12 bases. The CDR3 loop is CASSIEGQRSTEAFF. DNA for the CDR3: TGTGCCAGTAGTATAGAAGGACAGCGAAGCACTGAAGCTTTCTTT.

J is TRBJ1-1 and V is TRBV6-6; D not resolved. CDR1 MNHNY and CDR2 SVGAGI come from the germline V gene (reference sequence). Trimming cost V 2 bases and J 0 bases, with 7 bases left between them. The CDR3 is 14 amino acids. The DNA of the CDR3 is TGTGCCAGCAGTTACCTGACATTGAACACTGAAGCTTTCTTT. Protein product: CASSYLTLNTEAFF.

V usage is TRBV2 and J usage is TRBJ2-2; no firm D call. Germline-derived CDR1 and CDR2 are SNHLY and FYNNEI. The CDR3 spans 14 residues. Trimming removed 4 bases at V and 2 bases at J, with 8 bases between. DNA of the CDR3: TGTGCCAGCAGTGGGACGGAAAACACCGGGGAGCTGTTTTTT. Amino acids: CASSGTENTGELFF. Using reference TRBV2 and TRBJ2-2 for the parts outside the CDR3, the full variable domain is EPEVTQTPSHQVTQMGQEVILRCVPISNHLYFYWYRQILGQKVEFLVSFYNNEISEKSEIFDDQFSVERPDGSNFTLKIRSTKLEDSAMYFCASSGTENTGELFFGEGSRLTVL.

V gene TRBV25-1 combines with J gene TRBJ1-3, with D uncertain. Trimming took 7 bases from V and 1 from J, leaving 14 bases between them. The CDR3 is 15 residues long. Germline CDR1 and CDR2: MGHDK and SYGVNS. The CDR3 region has the DNA TGTGCCAGCAAGGCCCAAACGGGGTCTGGAAACACCATATATTTT. This sequence encodes CASKAQTGSGNTIYF.

The rearrangement uses TRBV5-1 and TRBJ1-5, with TRBD1 as a possible D gene (5 bases). The V gene's germline CDR1 is SGHRS and CDR2 YFSETQ. CDR3 length equals 17 residues. V was pared by 5 bases and J by 0 bases, with 18 bases between. Written as DNA, the CDR3 is TGCGCCAGCAGGCTAATCTTGGGACTGTTTAGCAATCAGCCCCAGCATTTT. The encoded protein is CASRLILGLFSNQPQHF.

The chain joins TRBV4-1 to TRBJ2-1, with 7 bases matching TRBD2. The CDR3 extends over 17 amino acids. Trimming at V came to 2 bases and at J to 0 bases, leaving 7 bases not matched to a gene. Germline values: CDR1 MGHRA, CDR2 YSYEKL. This CDR3 is CASSQKLAISSYNEQFF. The CDR3 DNA reads TGCGCCAGCAGCCAAAAACTAGCGATAAGCTCCTACAATGAGCAGTTCTTC.

The genes are TRBV27 and TRBJ2-3; TRBD1 might be the D (5 bases). CDR3 size: 15 residues. The V and J ends lost 5 bases and 4 bases respectively, with 16 bases between them. Germline V gene sequence: CDR1 MNHEY, CDR2 SMNVEV (reference sequence). The CDR3: CASSIPPQGADTQYF. Written as DNA, the CDR3 is TGTGCCAGCAGTATCCCCCCCCAAGGGGCAGATACGCAGTATTTT.

Comment on this clone: A junction end diverges from the germline sequence, so it may reflect a read error. Other DNA sequences in this specimen translate into the identical CDR3. V gene TRBV20-1 combines with J gene TRBJ2-2; perhaps TRBD2 as D (5 bases). Germline values: CDR1 DFQATT, CDR2 SNEGSKA (reference sequence). The CDR3 sequence is 11 residues long. In DNA, the CDR3 is TGCAGTGCTAGTCTAGCCGGAGAGCTGTTTTTT. Protein product: CSASLAGELFF.

The chain joins TRBV6-5 to TRBJ1-4, with TRBD1 as a possible D gene (5 bases). The V and J ends lost 3 bases and 3 bases respectively, with 8 bases between them. The length of the CDR3 is 14 residues. Per the germline V gene, CDR1 is MNHEY and CDR2 is SVGAGI. DNA for the CDR3: TGTGCCAGCAGTTATGGGGCGGCTAATGAAAAACTGTTTTTT. This translates into CASSYGAANEKLFF.